Here is one TCR beta chain with its context. This specimen belongs to a study of blood T cell repertoires in COVID-19. In the study overall: From the United States, Italy and Spain came samples of acute and convalescent COVID-19. T cells, B-cell-depleted T cells, or PBMCs provided the cDNA or gDNA that served as material.

The CDR3 runs 17 residues. Germline V gene data show CDR1 as MGHRA and CDR2 as YSYEKL. V lost 4 bases, J lost 0 bases, and 11 bases stayed unmatched. As handled by the study authors: Cell counts per sample came from amplifying reference gene primers. Libraries were prepared by immunoSEQ multiplex PCR; TCRdb keeps only in-frame clonotypes and omits some of them. The V and J calls and the clone size are those of that table, but D and trimming were determined from the DNA. The sample yields about 180,000 clones, 70% to 90% seen once. The sequence came from a man in his 60s with acute or convalescent COVID-19. J is TRBJ1-2 and V is TRBV4-1; 7 bases line up with TRBD1. The source material was peripheral blood. DNA of the CDR3: TGCGCCAGCAGCCCAAGACAGGGAGAAGACGCTAACTATGGCTACACCTTC. Its protein product is CASSPRQGEDANYGYTF.